The 7 T cell receptor beta chains given below trace back to one sample, sequenced in a study of blood T cell repertoires in COVID-19. The data were produced by immunoSEQ multiplex PCR, yet TCRdb's version contains in-frame clones alone and is incomplete. The sample consists of roughly 98,000 clones, roughly 82% of them appearing once. Sequencing was performed on peripheral blood. The receptor source for this set is a man aged 65-85 years with active or convalescent COVID-19.

The chain recombines TRBV6-4 with TRBJ1-2; D gene ambiguous. The CDR3 loop spans 13 amino acids. V was shortened by 6 bases and J by 4 bases, with 12 bases between the two germline ends. Germline loops: CDR1 MRHNA, CDR2 SNTAGT. CDR3 nucleotide sequence: TGTGCCAGCAGCCCCTCGGCAGGCTATGGCTACACCTTC. Its translation: CASSPSAGYGYTF.

V gene TRBV5-1 combines with J gene TRBJ1-1; D uncertain. The length of the CDR3 is 16 residues. V lost 0 bases and J 0 bases, leaving 12 bases between the germline ends. Germline loops: CDR1 SGHRS, CDR2 YFSETQ. DNA of the CDR3: TGCGCCAGCAGCTTGGATTCCGTGAGAATGAACACTGAAGCTTTCTTT. It encodes CASSLDSVRMNTEAFF.

This clone came up once. This chain joins TRBV28 and TRBJ2-3; 12 nucleotides agree with TRBD1. J gave up 0 bases and V 1 base, and 5 bases lay outside the gene matches. The germline V gene has CDR1 MDHEN and CDR2 SYDVKM. The CDR3 is 18 residues long. The CDR3 nucleotides read TGTGCCAGCAGTTTATCCGGGACAGGGGGCCCTAGCACAGATACGCAGTATTTT. This gives the protein CASSLSGTGGPSTDTQYF.

This clone was recorded only once. The genes are TRBV5-1 and TRBJ2-2; TRBD1 aligns across 9 bases. Germline CDR1 reads SGHRS; CDR2 reads YFSETQ. V shed 4 bases and J 4 bases; nucleotides not matched to a gene: 5. The CDR3 covers 15 residues. The CDR3 sequence: CASSGQGLGTGELFF. Here the CDR3 DNA reads TGCGCCAGCAGCGGACAGGGGCTTGGCACCGGGGAGCTGTTTTTT.

The chain has TRBV11-2 and TRBJ1-4; 7 bases fit TRBD1. The CDR3 runs to 15 residues. The junction had 1 base not matched to a gene; V was cut back by 0 bases and J by 3 bases. Germline lookup yields CDR1 SGHAT and CDR2 FQNNGV. The CDR3 reads CASSLDGTANEKLFF. CDR3 in DNA: TGTGCCAGCAGCTTAGACGGGACAGCTAATGAAAAACTGTTTTTT.

V gene TRBV13 combines with J gene TRBJ2-7, with D unclear. Germline lookup yields CDR1 PRHDT and CDR2 FYEKMQ (reference sequence). The V end lost 5 bases, the J end lost 3 bases, and 8 bases lay between the germline ends. The CDR3 is made up of 12 amino acids. CDR3 coding DNA: TGTGCCAGCAGCCTACGATACTACGAGCAGTACTTC. Translating gives CASSLRYYEQYF.

Note on this clone: The sample carries other DNA sequences with the same CDR3. This chain connects TRBV5-8 to TRBJ1-2, with 7 bases identical to TRBD1. Looked up from germline, CDR1 is SGHTS and CDR2 is YDEGEE. The CDR3 is made up of 12 amino acids. J lost 5 bases, V lost 4 bases, and 2 bases had no gene match. CDR3 in amino acids: CASSNRGYGYTF. CDR3 bases: TGTGCCAGCAGCAACAGGGGATATGGCTACACCTTC.